A single sample is the source of the 8 T cell receptor beta chains below, sequenced in a study of blood T cell repertoires in COVID-19. Produced via immunoSEQ multiplex PCR; TCRdb's table is partial and in-frame only. The sample lists about 350,000 clones, almost 90% occurring once. The sample taken for sequencing was PBMCs or T cells enriched from blood (not recorded which). These receptors originate from a woman in her thirties who had been exposed to COVID-19.

V gene TRBV10-3 combines with J gene TRBJ2-2; possibly TRBD1 for D (5 bases). Trimming pared 0 bases from V and 7 bases from J, leaving 15 bases between. This CDR3 is 16 amino acids long. CDR1 and CDR2 from the germline V gene are ENHRY and SYGVKD. The CDR3 spells CAISESRVPADGELFF. The CDR3 DNA is TGTGCCATCAGTGAGTCCAGGGTGCCGGCTGACGGGGAGCTGTTTTTT.

This chain links TRBV5-4 with TRBJ2-7, with D perhaps TRBD1 (5 bases). Trimming shortened V by 5 bases and J by 2 bases, and 14 bases separated the two germline ends. This CDR3 region has 14 residues. Germline CDR1 SGHNT, CDR2 YYREEE (reference sequence). The CDR3 sequence: CASSQGAGTYEQYF. CDR3 nucleotides: TGTGCCAGCAGTCAAGGGGCCGGCACCTACGAGCAGTACTTC.

The chain recombines TRBV5-1 with TRBJ2-7; 8 bases agree with TRBD2. Germline V lookup: CDR1 SGHRS, CDR2 YFSETQ. The CDR3 is made up of 14 amino acids. Trimming at V came to 1 base and at J to 5 bases, leaving 5 bases not matched to a gene. CDR3 bases: TGCGCCAGCAGCTTGCGGGGGGGCTTCGACGAGCAGTACTTC. Translation gives CASSLRGGFDEQYF. Based on the CDR3 plus reference TRBV5-1 and TRBJ2-7, the full variable domain is KAGVTQTPRYLIKTRGQQVTLSCSPISGHRSVSWYQQTPGQGLQFLFEYFSETQRNKGNFPGRFSGRQFSNSRSEMNVSTLELGDSALYLCASSLRGGFDEQYFGPGTRLTVT.

This sequence joins TRBV10-3 and TRBJ2-7; 9 bases fit TRBD1. Germline CDR1 ENHRY, CDR2 SYGVKD. This CDR3 spans 15 amino acids. V shed 6 bases and J 6 bases; nucleotides not matched to a gene: 12. CDR3 amino acids: CAISGRDRAAGEQYF. The DNA of the CDR3 is TGTGCCATCAGCGGCCGGGACAGGGCGGCTGGCGAGCAGTACTTC.

J is TRBJ2-1 and V is TRBV10-1; possible D gene TRBD1, 6 bases. This CDR3 region has 16 residues. Between the trimmed V and J ends, which lost 5 bases and 0 bases, there was a span of 14 bases. Germline loops: CDR1 WNHNN, CDR2 SYGVQD (reference sequence). Here the CDR3 DNA reads TGCGCCAGCAGTCCGGACAGTTTGAACTCCTACAATGAGCAGTTCTTC. Its protein is CASSPDSLNSYNEQFF.

The chain combines TRBV10-2 with TRBJ2-3; D is possibly TRBD2 (5 bases). In germline, CDR1 is WSHSY, CDR2 SAAADI. The CDR3 totals 19 residues. The V end lost 7 bases, the J end lost 7 bases, and 33 bases lay between the germline ends. Here the CDR3 DNA reads TGCGCCAGCATGAGGGATCGGCTAGCCCTGACTGTACGACCCCATACGCAGTATTTT. Translated: CASMRDRLALTVRPHTQYF.

This clone came up once. This rearrangement joins TRBV7-2 to TRBJ2-3; 8 bases align to TRBD2. CDR1 is SGHTA and CDR2 is FQGNSA in the germline V gene. Unmatched junction bases numbered 9, after V lost 5 bases and J lost 2 bases. The CDR3 contains 16 residues. CDR3 protein: CASSPTSGRFTDTQYF. DNA for the CDR3: TGTGCCAGCAGCCCCACTAGCGGCCGTTTCACAGATACGCAGTATTTT.

The J gene is TRBJ2-1, the V gene TRBV19; D might be TRBD2 (6 bases). V lost 3 bases and J lost 5, with 17 bases in between. Germline CDR1 LNHDA, CDR2 SQIVND (reference sequence). The length of the CDR3 is 16 residues. For the CDR3, the DNA is TGTGCCAGTAGTATTTCCCGACTAGGTTCACACAATGAGCAGTTCTTC. Encoded protein: CASSISRLGSHNEQFF. Looking up the rest from reference TRBV19 and TRBJ2-1 gives the full variable domain: DGGITQSPKYLFRKEGQNVTLSCEQNLNHDAMYWYRQDPGQGLRLIYYSQIVNDFQKGDIAEGYSVSREKKESFPLTVTSAQKNPTAFYLCASSISRLGSHNEQFFGPGTRLTVL.